This T cell receptor (beta chain) was sequenced during a study of blood T cell repertoires in COVID-19. Study summary: From the United States, Italy and Spain came samples of acute and convalescent COVID-19. Sources were T cells, B-cell-depleted T cells, or PBMCs; the material itself was cDNA or gDNA.

In germline, CDR1 is SNHLY, CDR2 FYNNEI. J gave up 4 bases and V 5 bases, and 2 bases lay outside the gene matches. CDR3 length: 14 amino acids. Original data processing: Estimation of nucleated cell counts relied on the amplification of reference gene primers. Clones were read by immunoSEQ multiplex PCR, and TCRdb kept only the in-frame ones, dropping some. From that table come the V and J calls and clone size; the DNA was used to work out D and trimming. The table has around 72,000 clones, 82% seen once. This clone came up a few times. The source is an older woman with acute or convalescent COVID-19. The specimen sequenced was peripheral blood. This sequence joins TRBV2 and TRBJ1-5; 10 bases match TRBD1. CDR3 coding DNA: TGTGCCAGCAGTAGGACAGGGGGGAATCAGCCCCAGCATTTT. This gives the protein CASSRTGGNQPQHF.